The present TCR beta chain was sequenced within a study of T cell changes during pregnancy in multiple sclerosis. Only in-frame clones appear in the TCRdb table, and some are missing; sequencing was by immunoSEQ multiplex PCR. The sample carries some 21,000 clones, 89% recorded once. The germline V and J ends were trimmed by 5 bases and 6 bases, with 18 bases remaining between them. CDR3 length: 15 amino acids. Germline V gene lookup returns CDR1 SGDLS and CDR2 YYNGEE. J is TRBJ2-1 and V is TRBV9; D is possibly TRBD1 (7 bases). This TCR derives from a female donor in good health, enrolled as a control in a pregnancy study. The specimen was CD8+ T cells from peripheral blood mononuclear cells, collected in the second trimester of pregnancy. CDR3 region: CASSSSQGTLNEQFF. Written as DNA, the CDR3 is TGTGCCAGCAGTTCCTCACAGGGGACTCTCAATGAGCAGTTCTTC.